Each of the 16 T cell receptor beta chains below was sequenced from the same sample in a study of T cell clonality in common variable immunodeficiency. Whole-study findings and limits: Reportedly, TCR beta sequences from common variable immunodeficiency showed fewer deletions and N-nucleotide insertions.

TCRdb's table, derived via immunoSEQ multiplex PCR, lists solely in-frame clones and lacks some. The sample yields tens of thousands of clones, without any singletons. No cognate antigen is known for these TCRs. Sequenced: peripheral blood mononuclear cells. Receptors originate from a human donor with common variable immunodeficiency.

This clone was recorded at least ten times. From the germline J gene comes the end of the CDR3, since the read stops 3 residues before it. Additional DNA sequences in this sample encode the identical CDR3. The chain joins TRBV18 to TRBJ2-1; tentatively, D is TRBD1 (5 bases). Germline V gene data show CDR1 as KGHSH and CDR2 as LQKENI. The CDR3 extends over 16 amino acids. The ends were cut back, 0 bases at V and 3 bases at J, with 12 bases in the middle. The DNA read from the CDR3 is TGTGCCAGCTCACCACCGACGGATCAGGGCTACAATGAG. Its protein product is CASSPPTDQGYNE. In full, the CDR3 is CASSPPTDQGYNEQFF.

This clone appeared a few times. The DNA ends 3 residues before the CDR3 does, and the rest of the CDR3 is filled in from the germline J gene. V usage is TRBV19 and J usage is TRBJ1-5, with a possible D match to TRBD1 (5 bases). Germline V gives CDR1 LNHDA, CDR2 SQIVND (reference sequence). The CDR3 consists of 17 residues. Between the trimmed V and J ends, which lost 1 base and 0 bases, there was a span of 13 bases. The CDR3: CASSIAGVVYSNQPQHF. The CDR3 DNA, read in part, is TGTGCCAGTAGTATAGCGGGGGTTGTCTATAGCAATCAGCCC. The full variable domain, completed using reference TRBV19 and TRBJ1-5, is DGGITQSPKYLFRKEGQNVTLSCEQNLNHDAMYWYRQDPGQGLRLIYYSQIVNDFQKGDIAEGYSVSREKKESFPLTVTSAQKNPTAFYLCASSIAGVVYSNQPQHFGDGTRLSIL.

As for this clone: The sequenced fragment ends 3 residues before the CDR3 boundary, so the rest is inferred from the germline J gene. The V call is TRBV19, the J call TRBJ2-1, with D possibly being TRBD2 (6 bases). Between the trimmed V and J ends, which lost 5 bases and 2 bases, there was a span of 16 bases. Looked up from germline, CDR1 is LNHDA and CDR2 is SQIVND (reference sequence). This CDR3 is 16 amino acids long. The part of the CDR3 DNA that was read is TGTGCCAGTAGTCCCCGGAGTAGCGGCGCCTACAATGAG. Translated: CASSPRSSGAYNE. The full CDR3 reads CASSPRSSGAYNEQFF.

This clone was counted many times. Sequencing ends 3 residues short of the CDR3 end; the germline J gene provides the rest. The chain joins TRBV30 to TRBJ1-1; D is uncertain. The CDR3 consists of 14 residues. Between the trimmed V and J ends, which lost 2 bases and 1 base, there was a span of 11 bases. Germline V CDR1 and CDR2: GTSNPN, SVGIG (reference sequence). The sequenced part of the CDR3 DNA is TGTGCCTGGAGTCCCAGGAATAGGAACACTGAA. Translation: CAWSPRNRNTE. The whole CDR3 protein reads CAWSPRNRNTEAFF.

This clone appeared a few times. The read gets to within 3 residues of the CDR3 end, and the germline J gene fills in the rest. Distinct nucleotide sequences in the sample also encode this CDR3. The chain combines TRBV7-9 with TRBJ1-1; weak D call: TRBD1 (5 bases). In germline, CDR1 is SEHNR, CDR2 FQNEAQ (reference sequence). The V end lost 2 bases, the J end lost 1 base, and 5 bases lay between the germline ends. The CDR3 is 13 amino acids. The part of the CDR3 DNA that was read is TGTGCCAGCAGCTTAAGGGGGAACACTGAA. Its protein is CASSLRGNTE. The whole CDR3 sequence reads CASSLRGNTEAFF.

Ten or more counts support this clone. Read data end 3 residues before the CDR3 end; the end is taken from the germline J gene. The chain links TRBV2 to TRBJ1-1, with 8 nucleotides matching TRBD1. V trimming: 6 bases; J trimming: 3 bases; junction bases outside the gene matches: 9. This CDR3 is 15 amino acids long. Germline V gene lookup returns CDR1 SNHLY and CDR2 FYNNEI. The DNA read from the CDR3 is TGTGCCAGCAGCGCCAGGGGGCGGGAAGACACTGAA. Its translation is CASSARGREDTE. The entire CDR3 protein reads CASSARGREDTEAFF.

This clone was picked up many times. The missing CDR3 end, 3 residues past where the read stops, is filled in from the germline J gene. The chain recombines TRBV7-2 with TRBJ1-1; D gene ambiguous. Germline V gene lookup returns CDR1 SGHTA and CDR2 FQGNSA. The CDR3 contains 15 residues. The V gene lost 5 bases and the J gene lost 6 bases, with 19 bases spanning the gap. CDR3 DNA (partial): TGTGCCAGCAGCCGGTCGGGGTCCACAACGGCTGAA. Translation gives CASSRSGSTTAE. The CDR3, in full, reads CASSRSGSTTAEAFF. The full variable domain, rest sourced from reference TRBV7-2 and TRBJ1-1, is GAGVSQSPSNKVTEKGKDVELRCDPISGHTALYWYRQSLGQGLEFLIYFQGNSAPDKSGLPSDRFSAERTGGSVSTLTIQRTQQEDSAVYLCASSRSGSTTAEAFFGQGTRLTVV.

Ten or more counts support this clone. The read stops 3 residues short of the end of the CDR3; the missing end is completed from the germline J gene. The V and J genes are TRBV5-1 and TRBJ2-4; 8 nucleotides agree with TRBD2. The CDR3 is 16 amino acids. In germline, CDR1 is SGHRS, CDR2 YFSETQ. V trimming: 4 bases; J trimming: 6 bases; junction bases outside the gene matches: 12. CDR3 in amino acids: CASSQSLRGDGNIQYF. The DNA read from the CDR3 is TGCGCCAGCAGCCAAAGTCTGCGGGGGGATGGAAACATT.

Worth noting for this clone: The read terminates 3 residues before the CDR3 end, so the remaining end is supplied by the germline J gene. The chain carries TRBV5-8 and TRBJ2-3, with D possibly TRBD2 on 6 matching bases. Trimming removed 3 bases at V and 3 bases at J, with 11 bases between. The CDR3 covers 14 residues. Germline CDR1 SGHTS, CDR2 YDEGEE. The CDR3 DNA, read in part, is TGTGCCAGCAGCTCCCGGCGGGGTACAGATACG. Translation gives CASSSRRGTDT. Given in full, the CDR3 is CASSSRRGTDTQYF.

This clone has only a few counts. Read coverage stops 3 residues before the CDR3 terminus; the germline J gene supplies the remainder. The rearrangement uses TRBV20-1 and TRBJ1-2; the match to TRBD1 covers 9 bases. The V gene end was trimmed by 3 bases and the J gene end by 7 bases; junction bases not matched to a gene: 12. Germline CDR1 and CDR2: DFQATT and SNEGSKA (reference sequence). The CDR3 runs to 15 residues. CDR3: CSASPPGQGSGGYTF. CDR3 DNA (partial): TGCAGTGCTAGTCCCCCGGGACAGGGTTCCGGTGGC.

Comment on this clone: The read finishes 3 residues shy of the CDR3 end, and the germline J gene is used to complete it. The gene calls are TRBV19 and TRBJ2-1, with 13 bases aligning to TRBD2. Germline CDR1 is LNHDA and CDR2 is SQIVND (reference sequence). The CDR3 spans 16 residues. Trimming took 7 bases from V and 9 from J; bases not matched to a gene: 12. The part of the CDR3 DNA that was read is TGTGCCAGTACCGGCGCCACTAGCGGGGGGGCGGGTGAG. It yields the protein CASTGATSGGAGE. The whole CDR3 sequence reads CASTGATSGGAGEQFF.

This clone was observed at least ten times. The CDR3 extends 3 residues past the end of the read, so its final part is completed from the germline J gene. This chain links TRBV2 with TRBJ2-1, with 8 bases that match TRBD1. The CDR3 has 15 residues. Trimming took 7 bases from V and 7 from J; bases not matched to a gene: 12. Per germline, CDR1 SNHLY and CDR2 FYNNEI. CDR3 sequence reads: CASTLGQGDLNEQFF. CDR3 DNA, as far as it was read: TGTGCCAGCACCCTAGGACAGGGCGATCTAAATGAG.

In this sample, this clone turned up many times. The CDR3 DNA, read in part, is TGTGCCAGCCGCGGGGGACTTACTATCACAGATACG. It yields the protein CASRGGLTITDT. The whole CDR3 sequence reads CASRGGLTITDTQYF. The rearrangement links TRBV6-2 or TRBV6-3 to TRBJ2-3, with 7 bases that match TRBD2. The read comes to an end 3 residues before the CDR3 does, leaving the germline J gene to fill in the end. The CDR3 contains 15 residues. In germline, CDR1 is MNHEY, CDR2 SVGEGT. J lost 2 bases, V lost 8 bases, and 10 bases had no gene match.

This clone was counted at least ten times. Sequencing ends 3 residues short of the CDR3 end; the germline J gene provides the rest. The rearrangement joins TRBV7-2 to TRBJ2-4, with D tentatively TRBD1 (5 bases). The V and J ends lost 5 bases and 3 bases respectively, with 11 bases between them. This CDR3 comprises 14 residues. Germline values: CDR1 SGHTA, CDR2 FQGNSA. The CDR3 DNA, read in part, is TGTGCCAGCAGCCCCACAGGTGGCAAAAACATT. The encoded protein is CASSPTGGKNI. The full CDR3 reads CASSPTGGKNIQYF.

This clone was seen a handful of times. The CDR3 is cut off 3 residues early in the read; its end comes from the germline J gene. V and J are TRBV6-2 or TRBV6-3 and TRBJ1-1; 12 bases align to TRBD1. V lost 5 bases and J lost 0; bases outside the gene matches: 1. The CDR3 is 15 residues long. The germline gives CDR1 MNHEY, CDR2 SVGEGT. The CDR3: CASSGDRGLNTEAFF. The sequenced CDR3 bases are TGTGCCAGCAGTGGGGACAGGGGGCTGAACACTGAA.

This clone was detected a few times. The read falls 3 residues short of the CDR3 end, and the missing part is taken from the germline J gene. The same CDR3 can be traced to other DNA sequences in this sample. The rearrangement uses TRBV2 and TRBJ1-1; TRBD1 matches 7 bases. The V segment lost 5 bases and the J segment 5 bases; nucleotides outside the gene matches: 5. Per the germline V gene, CDR1 is SNHLY and CDR2 is FYNNEI. CDR3 length: 13 amino acids. Partial CDR3 DNA: TGTGCCAGCAGTAGGGGGCCGGGTACTGAA. Amino acids: CASSRGPGTE. From start to end, the CDR3 is CASSRGPGTEAFF.